Listed here are 13 T cell receptor beta chains from one sample, sequenced in a study of PD-1 blockade in mismatch repair-deficient tumors. Clones were read by immunoSEQ multiplex PCR, and TCRdb kept only the in-frame ones, dropping some. The sample contains tens of thousands of clones, roughly 83% of which appear only once. The specimen was peripheral blood, collected 4 weeks after starting pembrolizumab. The receptors here all came from an adult with mismatch repair-deficient cancer.

The J gene is TRBJ2-7, the V gene TRBV4-1; 8 nucleotides align to TRBD2. The CDR3 loop spans 15 amino acids. The germline V gene has CDR1 MGHRA and CDR2 YSYEKL. The V and J ends lost 3 bases and 4 bases, in that order; junction bases with no gene match: 8. The CDR3 sequence: CASSQRTSRFYEQYF. CDR3 DNA: TGCGCCAGCAGCCAGCGGACTAGCAGGTTTTACGAGCAGTACTTC.

The V and J genes are TRBV6-5 and TRBJ2-1; possible D gene TRBD2, 5 bases. The CDR3 runs to 15 residues. Per germline, CDR1 MNHEY and CDR2 SVGAGI. The V and J ends lost 5 bases and 6 bases respectively, with 17 bases between them. In DNA, the CDR3 is TGTGCCAGCAGTCAGCGGTCGCCTAACTTCAATGAGCAGTTCTTC. As protein: CASSQRSPNFNEQFF.

This clone was picked up a small number of times. In DNA, the CDR3 is TGTGCCAGCAGTGACTTCCCTCTCTCCTACGAGCAGTACTTC. Translating gives CASSDFPLSYEQYF. The rearrangement uses TRBV6-4 and TRBJ2-7; no definite D call. Per the germline V gene, CDR1 is MRHNA and CDR2 is SNTAGT. V lost 1 base to trimming and J lost 0 bases, with 7 bases between them. The CDR3 sequence is 14 residues long.

The chain uses TRBV4-2 and TRBJ2-7; 10 bases are a match to TRBD2. The V gene end was trimmed by 0 bases and the J gene end by 4 bases; junction bases not matched to a gene: 6. This CDR3 is built from 16 residues. In germline, CDR1 is LGHNA, CDR2 YNFKEQ. CDR3: CASSQDHGTSAYEQYF. DNA of the CDR3: TGTGCCAGCAGCCAAGATCATGGGACTAGCGCGTACGAGCAGTACTTC.

The chain is built from TRBV2 and TRBJ2-3; D gene ambiguous. Germline CDR1 reads SNHLY; CDR2 reads FYNNEI. The V end lost 11 bases, the J end lost 5 bases, and 17 bases lay between the germline ends. This CDR3 has 13 residues. CDR3 protein: CAASRTNRDTQYF. The CDR3 DNA sequence: TGTGCCGCCAGCAGAACAAACCGAGATACGCAGTATTTT.

The chain couples TRBV4-3 to TRBJ2-2; possible D gene TRBD2, 6 bases. CDR1 is LGHNA and CDR2 is YSLEER in the germline V gene. V lost 4 bases, J lost 2 bases, and 8 bases lay in between. CDR3 size: 14 residues. This CDR3 is CASSRGTNTGELFF. The CDR3 nucleotides are TGCGCCAGCAGCCGCGGGACTAACACCGGGGAGCTGTTTTTT.

This chain connects TRBV6-1 to TRBJ2-3, with TRBD2 matching over 7 bases. CDR3 length equals 14 residues. The trim removed 8 bases at V and 4 bases at J, leaving 9 bases unmatched. From germline, CDR1 is MNHNS and CDR2 SASEGT. CDR3 in DNA: TGTGCCAGCCATTGGGCGGGAGAAGCAGATACGCAGTATTTT. It encodes CASHWAGEADTQYF.

The chain joins TRBV30 to TRBJ2-7; 7 bases align to TRBD2. J was trimmed by 3 bases and V by 4 bases; bases with no gene match: 9. There are 14 residues in the CDR3. Per the germline V gene, CDR1 is GTSNPN and CDR2 is SVGIG (reference sequence). CDR3 residues: CAWNLGGGFYEQYF. For the CDR3, the DNA is TGTGCCTGGAACCTCGGGGGAGGGTTCTACGAGCAGTACTTC.

V and J are TRBV6-5 and TRBJ2-3; D may be TRBD2 (6 bases). Per germline, CDR1 MNHEY and CDR2 SVGAGI. The length of the CDR3 is 14 residues. The germline V and J ends were trimmed by 0 bases and 4 bases, with 8 bases remaining between them. The CDR3 sequence is CASSYSTRADTQYF. The CDR3 DNA follows: TGTGCCAGCAGTTACTCGACTAGAGCAGATACGCAGTATTTT.

The rearrangement joins TRBV19 to TRBJ2-7; D perhaps matches TRBD2 (7 bases). Germline CDR1 LNHDA, CDR2 SQIVND (reference sequence). Trimming pared 7 bases from V and 6 bases from J, leaving 19 bases between. This CDR3 comprises 14 residues. The CDR3 reads CASTPRFGGREQYF. The DNA of the CDR3 is TGTGCCAGTACCCCCCGTTTCGGGGGGCGCGAGCAGTACTTC.

This chain joins TRBV5-4 and TRBJ2-3, with 16 bases matching TRBD2. Germline CDR1 SGHNT, CDR2 YYREEE (reference sequence). This CDR3 comprises 18 residues. The V segment lost 4 bases and the J segment 0 bases; nucleotides outside the gene matches: 5. The CDR3 region is CASSQGLAGGPSTDTQYF. The CDR3 region has the DNA TGTGCCAGCAGCCAGGGACTAGCGGGAGGGCCTAGCACAGATACGCAGTATTTT.

The chain uses TRBV30 and TRBJ2-7; D uncertain. V was pared by 8 bases and J by 0 bases, with 14 bases between. Germline values: CDR1 GTSNPN, CDR2 SVGIG (reference sequence). The CDR3 covers 13 residues. The CDR3 coding sequence is TGTGCCGGAAGAAGTTGGAGCTCCTACGAGCAGTACTTC. Its protein product is CAGRSWSSYEQYF.

V is TRBV7-2 and J is TRBJ2-4; possible D gene TRBD2, 7 bases. The CDR3 spans 15 residues. Per the germline V gene, CDR1 is SGHTA and CDR2 is FQGNSA. V lost 6 bases to trimming and J lost 7 bases, with 19 bases between them. The CDR3 DNA follows: TGTGCCAGCAGTCCTTTAGGGGGGGCATCGAACATTCAGTACTTC. Protein sequence: CASSPLGGASNIQYF.